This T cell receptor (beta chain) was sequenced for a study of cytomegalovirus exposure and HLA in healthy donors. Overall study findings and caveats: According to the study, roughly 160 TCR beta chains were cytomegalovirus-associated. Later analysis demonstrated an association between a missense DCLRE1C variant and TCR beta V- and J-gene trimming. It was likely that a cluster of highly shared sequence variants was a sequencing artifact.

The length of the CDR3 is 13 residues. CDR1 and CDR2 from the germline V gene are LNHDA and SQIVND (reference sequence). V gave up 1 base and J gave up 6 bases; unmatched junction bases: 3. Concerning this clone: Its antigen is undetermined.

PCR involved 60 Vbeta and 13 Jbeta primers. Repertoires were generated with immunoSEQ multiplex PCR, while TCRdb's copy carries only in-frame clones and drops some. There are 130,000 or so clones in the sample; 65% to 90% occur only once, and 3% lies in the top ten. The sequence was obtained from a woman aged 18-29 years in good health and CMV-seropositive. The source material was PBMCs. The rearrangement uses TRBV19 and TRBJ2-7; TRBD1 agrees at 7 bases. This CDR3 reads CASSIVSGGEQYF. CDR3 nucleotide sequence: TGTGCCAGTAGTATAGTGTCAGGGGGCGAGCAGTACTTC.